The 17 T cell receptor beta chains reported below all come from one sample, sequenced in a study of T cell repertoires in cytomegalovirus infection (dated by TCRdb to between 2017 and 2020). This sample's treatment or condition label indicates: in vitro stimulation with specific CMV peptide epitopes to enrich CMV-specific T cells. The reads were generated on an Illumina HiSeq 1500. The public reads were run again by TCRdb, first through fastp at Q25 and then through MiXCR, and only productive beta chains were kept. Identical CDR3 proteins give one entry, which carries the most common genes and DNA. This sample comprises some 900,000 distinct CDR3 sequences, about 31% of them detected only once. Around 12% of the sample rests with the top ten. Antigens of these TCRs are unknown. The source was cultured CD8+ T cells from PBMCs, collected from culture after CMV antigen stimulation. These receptors were collected from a human donor in good health (CMV status not recorded). Some clones in this sample may be carry-over from other donors' samples.

This sequence joins TRBV23-1 and TRBJ1-2; D is uncertain. TRBV23-1 is treated as an ORF (open reading frame) with a function not yet certain. V lost 8 bases and J lost 4, with 17 bases in between. The CDR3 loop spans 14 amino acids. The CDR3 DNA follows: TGCGCCAGCCTTGGCTGGGTATACGGCTATGGCTACACCTTC. It translates to CASLGWVYGYGYTF.

This clonotype was counted many times. This chain connects TRBV6-1 to TRBJ2-3, with a possible D match to TRBD1 (6 bases). Between the trimmed V and J ends, which lost 5 bases and 2 bases, there was a span of 14 bases. Germline loops: CDR1 MNHNS, CDR2 SASEGT. The CDR3 loop spans 15 amino acids. Written as DNA, the CDR3 is TGTGCCAGCAGTTATCCGGGACAAGACACAGATACGCAGTATTTT. Amino acid sequence: CASSYPGQDTDTQYF.

The chain uses TRBV25-1 and TRBJ1-2; 8 nucleotides match TRBD1. From germline, CDR1 is MGHDK and CDR2 SYGVNS. V lost 8 bases to trimming and J lost 3 bases; unmatched junction nucleotides: 17. The CDR3 runs 17 residues. CDR3 coding DNA: TGTGCCAGCGGTGCCTCATGGGGCAGGGGGCCCTACTATGGCTACACCTTC. This sequence encodes CASGASWGRGPYYGYTF.

The rearrangement joins TRBV6-1 to TRBJ1-2; a weak D match, TRBD1 (5 bases). Per the germline V gene, CDR1 is MNHNS and CDR2 is SASEGT. This CDR3 contains 11 residues. V lost 3 bases and J lost 10, with 9 bases in between. The CDR3 DNA sequence: TGTGCCAGCAGTGATGGGGGTTCCTACACCTTC. Encoded protein: CASSDGGSYTF.

V gene TRBV25-1 combines with J gene TRBJ2-4; 7 bases are a match to TRBD1. V lost 5 bases, J lost 0 bases, and 7 bases stayed unmatched. This CDR3 is 16 amino acids long. Per germline, CDR1 MGHDK and CDR2 SYGVNS. CDR3 loop: CASSSSGQLAKNIQYF. The CDR3 DNA reads as TGTGCCAGCAGTTCCTCGGGACAGCTAGCCAAAAACATTCAGTACTTC. The variable domain in full, completed from reference TRBV25-1 and TRBJ2-4, reads EADIYQTPRYLVIGTGKKITLECSQTMGHDKMYWYQQDPGMELHLIHYSYGVNSTEKGDLSSESTVSRIRTEHFPLTLESARPSHTSQYLCASSSSGQLAKNIQYFGAGTRLSVL.

The chain uses TRBV7-6 and TRBJ1-2; tentatively, D is TRBD1 (5 bases). The V end lost 8 bases, the J end lost 0 bases, and 7 bases lay between the germline ends. This CDR3 has 12 residues. The germline CDR1 and CDR2 sequences are SGHVS and FNYEAQ. In DNA, the CDR3 is TGTGCCAGCCAGGGCGCTAACTATGGCTACACCTTC. It is translated as CASQGANYGYTF.

This clonotype was found many times. The chain employs TRBV6-5 and TRBJ1-3; no definite D call. Trimming took 2 bases from V and 0 from J, leaving 8 bases between them. Per germline, CDR1 MNHEY and CDR2 SVGAGI. There are 15 residues in the CDR3. The CDR3: CASSYGGLSGNTIYF. The DNA for the CDR3 is TGTGCCAGCAGTTACGGTGGGCTCTCTGGAAACACCATATATTTT.

This clonotype was counted many times. The rearrangement links TRBV12-3 or TRBV12-4 to TRBJ1-5; weak D call: TRBD1 (6 bases). V dropped 3 bases and J dropped 11 bases, with 14 bases sitting between them. The CDR3 runs to 13 residues. CDR3 in amino acids: CASSLASGETQHF. CDR3 bases: TGTGCCAGCAGTTTGGCGTCAGGGGAGACCCAGCATTTT.

The chain recombines TRBV27 with TRBJ1-4; the match to TRBD1 covers 9 bases. In germline, CDR1 is MNHEY, CDR2 SMNVEV (reference sequence). Trimming at V came to 4 bases and at J to 7 bases, leaving 7 bases not matched to a gene. This CDR3 is built from 15 residues. CDR3 protein: CASSSGQGLGEKLFF. CDR3 DNA: TGTGCCAGCAGTTCCGGACAGGGGCTTGGTGAAAAACTGTTTTTT.

CDR3 in amino acids: CASSSRTSEETQYF. The CDR3 DNA reads TGTGCCAGCAGTTCCCGGACTAGCGAAGAGACCCAGTACTTC. J is TRBJ2-5 and V is TRBV6-2 or TRBV6-3; 9 nucleotides match TRBD2. V was pared by 4 bases and J by 3 bases, with 3 bases of the junction left unmatched. CDR1 and CDR2 from the germline V gene are MNHEY and SVGEGT. The CDR3 runs 14 residues.

This clonotype appeared a few times. V and J are TRBV7-6 and TRBJ2-6; D not certain. The CDR3 has 16 residues. Between the trimmed V and J ends, which lost 1 base and 0 bases, there was a span of 7 bases. The germline V gene has CDR1 SGHVS and CDR2 FNYEAQ. CDR3 protein: CASSLVQGSGANVLTF. The CDR3 DNA follows: TGTGCCAGCAGCTTAGTTCAAGGCTCTGGGGCCAACGTCCTGACTTTC.

In its sample, this clonotype was seen many times. Compared with germline, one end of the junction differs, possibly owing to a read error. J is TRBJ2-5 and V is TRBV7-7; 7 bases are a match to TRBD2. CDR3 length: 16 amino acids. Per germline, CDR1 SSHAT and CDR2 FNYEAQ (reference sequence). CDR3 nucleotides: TGTGCTAGCAGCTTAGCCCGTCGGGGGGATCAAGAGACCCAGTACTTC. Residues: CASSLARRGDQETQYF.

This clonotype was found many times. The chain has TRBV7-9 and TRBJ2-1; no definite D call. The V gene's germline CDR1 is SEHNR and CDR2 FQNEAQ (reference sequence). The CDR3 is 14 amino acids. V was clipped by 2 bases and J by 10 bases, with 15 bases between them. CDR3 DNA: TGTGCCAGCAGCTTACTTAGTTGGCAGGCCGAGCAGTTCTTC. Translated: CASSLLSWQAEQFF.

This clonotype was seen only a few times. The gene calls are TRBV5-5 and TRBJ1-1; perhaps TRBD1 as D (6 bases). V lost 5 bases to trimming and J lost 4 bases, with 12 bases between them. From germline, CDR1 is SGHKS and CDR2 YYEKEE (reference sequence). This CDR3 is built from 13 residues. CDR3 protein: CASSSPGATEAFF. The CDR3 DNA reads TGTGCCAGCAGTTCTCCGGGGGCCACTGAAGCTTTCTTT. Drawing the rest from reference TRBV5-5 and TRBJ1-1, the complete variable domain is DAGVTQSPTHLIKTRGQQVTLRCSPISGHKSVSWYQQVLGQGPQFIFQYYEKEERGRGNFPDRFSARQFPNYSSELNVNALLLGDSALYLCASSSPGATEAFFGQGTRLTVV.

The gene calls are TRBV13 and TRBJ1-4; 7 bases map to TRBD1. The CDR3 is 18 amino acids. The trim removed 2 bases at V and 1 base at J, leaving 10 bases unmatched. CDR1 is PRHDT, CDR2 FYEKMQ, per germline (reference sequence). The CDR3 here is CASSLTGASDETNEKLFF. CDR3 coding DNA: TGTGCCAGCAGCTTAACAGGGGCGTCCGATGAAACTAATGAAAAACTGTTTTTT. The complete variable domain, with remaining parts taken from reference TRBV13 and TRBJ1-4, reads AAGVIQSPRHLIKEKRETATLKCYPIPRHDTVYWYQQGPGQDPQFLISFYEKMQSDKGSIPDRFSAQQFSDYHSELNMSSLELGDSALYFCASSLTGASDETNEKLFFGSGTQLSVL.

The table lists this clonotype with many counts. The chain combines TRBV7-3 with TRBJ2-5; maybe TRBD1 (6 bases). The V gene's germline CDR1 is SGHTA and CDR2 FQGTGA. The CDR3 contains 15 residues. V was pared by 0 bases and J by 2 bases, with 10 bases between. The CDR3 DNA reads as TGTGCCAGCAGCTTAACGCCTGGACAGCAAGAGACCCAGTACTTC. It yields the protein CASSLTPGQQETQYF.

In its sample, this clonotype was seen a few times. The J gene is TRBJ1-2, the V gene TRBV7-9; TRBD1 matches 9 bases. Germline V CDR1 and CDR2: SEHNR, FQNEAQ (reference sequence). Trimming removed 5 bases from V and 4 bases from J; junction bases left unmatched: 8. This CDR3 has 15 residues. For the CDR3, the DNA is TGTGCCAGCAGCCCGGGGACAGGGTGGCTCTATGGCTACACCTTC. It translates to CASSPGTGWLYGYTF.